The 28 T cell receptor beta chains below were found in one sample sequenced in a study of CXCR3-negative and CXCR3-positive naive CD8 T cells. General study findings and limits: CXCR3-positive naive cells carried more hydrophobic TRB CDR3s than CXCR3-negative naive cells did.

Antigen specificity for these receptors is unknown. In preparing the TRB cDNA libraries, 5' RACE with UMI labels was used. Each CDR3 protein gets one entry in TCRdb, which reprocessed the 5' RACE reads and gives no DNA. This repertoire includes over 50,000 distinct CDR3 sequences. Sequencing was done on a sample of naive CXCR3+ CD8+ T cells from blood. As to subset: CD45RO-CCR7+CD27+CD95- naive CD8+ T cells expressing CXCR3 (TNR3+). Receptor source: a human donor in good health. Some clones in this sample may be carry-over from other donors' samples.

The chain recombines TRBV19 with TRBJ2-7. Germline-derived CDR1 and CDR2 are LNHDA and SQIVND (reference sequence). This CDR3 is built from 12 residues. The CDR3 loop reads CASSNIPYEQYF.

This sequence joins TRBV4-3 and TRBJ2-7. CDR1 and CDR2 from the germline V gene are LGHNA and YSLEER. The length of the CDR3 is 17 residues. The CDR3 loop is CASSQDLSQPYSYEQYF.

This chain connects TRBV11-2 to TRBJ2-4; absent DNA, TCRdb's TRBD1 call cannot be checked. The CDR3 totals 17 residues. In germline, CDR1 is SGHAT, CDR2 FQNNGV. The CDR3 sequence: CASSQPLGVLAKNIQYF.

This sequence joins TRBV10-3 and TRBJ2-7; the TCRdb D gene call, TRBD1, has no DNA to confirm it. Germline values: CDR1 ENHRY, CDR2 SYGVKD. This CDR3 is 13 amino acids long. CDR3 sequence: CATRMGGVSEQYF.

The CDR3 loop is CSILVRPTGQYF. This sequence joins TRBV29-1 and TRBJ2-7; no DNA is available, so the TRBD2 call from TCRdb remains unchecked. CDR1 is SQVTM, CDR2 ANQGSEA, per germline. The CDR3 has 12 amino acids.

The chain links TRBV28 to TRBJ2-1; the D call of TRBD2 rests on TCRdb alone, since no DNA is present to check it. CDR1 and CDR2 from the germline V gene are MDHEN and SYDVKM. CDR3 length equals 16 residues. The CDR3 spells CASRYERGAIYNEQFF.

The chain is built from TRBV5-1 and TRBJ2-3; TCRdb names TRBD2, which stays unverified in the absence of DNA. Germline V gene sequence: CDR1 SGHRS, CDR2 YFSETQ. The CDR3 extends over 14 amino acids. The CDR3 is CASRYYVAADTQYF. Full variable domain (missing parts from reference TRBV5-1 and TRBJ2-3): KAGVTQTPRYLIKTRGQQVTLSCSPISGHRSVSWYQQTPGQGLQFLFEYFSETQRNKGNFPGRFSGRQFSNSRSEMNVSTLELGDSALYLCASRYYVAADTQYFGPGTRLTVL.

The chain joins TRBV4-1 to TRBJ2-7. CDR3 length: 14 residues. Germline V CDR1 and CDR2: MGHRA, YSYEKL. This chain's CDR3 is CASSQGTAAYEQYF.

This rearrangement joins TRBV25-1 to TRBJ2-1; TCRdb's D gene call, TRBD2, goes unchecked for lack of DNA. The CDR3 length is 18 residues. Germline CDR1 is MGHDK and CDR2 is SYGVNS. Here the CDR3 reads CASSDDSGGPLVYNEQFF.

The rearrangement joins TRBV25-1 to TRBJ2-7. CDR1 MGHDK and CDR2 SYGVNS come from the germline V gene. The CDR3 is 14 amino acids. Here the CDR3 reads CASSESQISYEQYF.

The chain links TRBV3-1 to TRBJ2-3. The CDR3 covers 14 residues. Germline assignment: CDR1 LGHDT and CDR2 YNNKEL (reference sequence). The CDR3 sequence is CASSPAAAADTQYF.

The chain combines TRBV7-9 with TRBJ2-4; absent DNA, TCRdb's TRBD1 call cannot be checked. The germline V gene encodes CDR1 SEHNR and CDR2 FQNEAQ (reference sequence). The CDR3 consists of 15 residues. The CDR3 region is CASSITPGTGNIQYF.

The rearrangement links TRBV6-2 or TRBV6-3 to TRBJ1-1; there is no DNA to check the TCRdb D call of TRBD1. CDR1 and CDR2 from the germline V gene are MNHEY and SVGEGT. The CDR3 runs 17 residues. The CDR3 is CASSNHRTGGSGTEAFF.

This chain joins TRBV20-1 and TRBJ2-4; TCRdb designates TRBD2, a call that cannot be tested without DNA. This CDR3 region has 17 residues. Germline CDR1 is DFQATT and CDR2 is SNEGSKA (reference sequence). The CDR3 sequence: CSAREGLAGLAKNIQYF.

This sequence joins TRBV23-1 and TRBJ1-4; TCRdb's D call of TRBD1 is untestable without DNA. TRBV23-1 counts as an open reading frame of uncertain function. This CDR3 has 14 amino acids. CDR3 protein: CASSRGQGSEKLFF.

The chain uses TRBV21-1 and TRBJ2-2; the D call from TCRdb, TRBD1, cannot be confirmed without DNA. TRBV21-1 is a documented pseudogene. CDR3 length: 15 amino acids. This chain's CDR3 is CASSAGVQYTGELFF.

The CDR3 spells CASSYTIRATSTDTQYF. The V call is TRBV12-3 or TRBV12-4, the J call TRBJ2-3; TCRdb's D call, TRBD1, is unchecked because there is no DNA. This CDR3 comprises 17 residues.

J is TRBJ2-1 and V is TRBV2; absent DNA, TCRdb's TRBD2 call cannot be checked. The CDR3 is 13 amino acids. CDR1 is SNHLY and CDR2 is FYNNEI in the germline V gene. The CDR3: CASSEAGDSKQFF.

The chain's CDR3 is CASSLGTGIYF. The V and J genes are TRBV7-9 and TRBJ1-3; the D call of TRBD1 rests on TCRdb alone, since no DNA is present to check it. This CDR3 comprises 11 residues. The germline CDR1 and CDR2 sequences are SEHNR and FQNEAQ (reference sequence).

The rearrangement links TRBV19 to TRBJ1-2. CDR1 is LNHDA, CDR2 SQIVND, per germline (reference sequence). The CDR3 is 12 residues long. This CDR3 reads CASNVFLGGYTF.

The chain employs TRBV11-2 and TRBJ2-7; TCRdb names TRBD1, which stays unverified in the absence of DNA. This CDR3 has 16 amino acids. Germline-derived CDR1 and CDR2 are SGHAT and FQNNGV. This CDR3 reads CASSLVWTESSYEQYF.

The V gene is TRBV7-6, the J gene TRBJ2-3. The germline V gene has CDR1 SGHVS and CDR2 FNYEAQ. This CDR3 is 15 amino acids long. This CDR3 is CASSRQNTEGDTQYF.

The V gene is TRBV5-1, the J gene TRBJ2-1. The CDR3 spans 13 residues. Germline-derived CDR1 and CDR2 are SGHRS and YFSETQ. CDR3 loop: CASSASNYNEQFF.

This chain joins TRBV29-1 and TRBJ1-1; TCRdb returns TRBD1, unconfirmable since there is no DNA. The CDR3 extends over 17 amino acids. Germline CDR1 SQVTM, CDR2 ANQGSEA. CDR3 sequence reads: CSVEKAPQGATNTEAFF. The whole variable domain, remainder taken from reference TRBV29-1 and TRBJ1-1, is SAVISQKPSRDICQRGTSLTIQCQVDSQVTMMFWYRQQPGQSLTLIATANQGSEATYESGFVIDKFPISRPNLTFSTLTVSNMSPEDSSIYLCSVEKAPQGATNTEAFFGQGTRLTVV.

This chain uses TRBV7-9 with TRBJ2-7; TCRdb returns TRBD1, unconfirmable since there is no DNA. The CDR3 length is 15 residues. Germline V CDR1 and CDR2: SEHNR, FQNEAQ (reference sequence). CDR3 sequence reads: CASSLGAGDDYEQYF.

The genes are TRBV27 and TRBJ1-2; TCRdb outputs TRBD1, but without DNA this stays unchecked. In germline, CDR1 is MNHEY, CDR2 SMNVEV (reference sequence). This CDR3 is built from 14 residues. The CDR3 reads CASWVGQGQHGYTF.

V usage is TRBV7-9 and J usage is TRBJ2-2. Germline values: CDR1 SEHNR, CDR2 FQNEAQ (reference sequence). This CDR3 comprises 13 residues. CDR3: CASTPVWAGELFF.

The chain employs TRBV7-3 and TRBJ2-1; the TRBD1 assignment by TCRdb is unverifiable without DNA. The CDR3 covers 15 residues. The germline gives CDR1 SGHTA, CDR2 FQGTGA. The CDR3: CASSPLGVGYNEQFF.